The rows below give T cell receptor beta chains drawn from one sample of a study of CD8+ T cells in alopecia areata. Sequenced by immunoSEQ multiplex PCR; TCRdb stores in-frame clones only, minus some. This table has 110,000 or so clones, 56% appearing once. Sequencing used CD4+ T cells sorted from blood, obtained at week 24, from a patient treated with tofacitinib. The receptors derive from a human donor with alopecia areata. CDR3s include the opening cysteine and the closing phenylalanine or tryptophan. The order of the fields is CDR3 DNA, CDR3 protein, D gene, V gene, clone size, J gene. A D gene is named only where the DNA matches it firmly. Part of the rows lack a size; the others show once, few, many or a class for expanded clones.

CDR3nt: TGTGCCAGCAGCCAACCCAGGGTAGGACAAGAGACCCAGTACTTC; CDR3aa: CASSQPRVGQETQYF; d_gene: NA; v_gene: TRBV4-2; abundance: NA; j_gene: TRBJ2-5
CDR3nt: TGTGCCAGCAGCGTATCCAATGGATCACCCCTCCACTTT; CDR3aa: CASSVSNGSPLHF; d_gene: NA; v_gene: TRBV9; abundance: few; j_gene: TRBJ1-6
CDR3nt: TGTGCCATCAGTGGACTTCAAGGGGGCAATGAGCAGTTCTTC; CDR3aa: CAISGLQGGNEQFF; d_gene: NA; v_gene: TRBV10-3; abundance: NA; j_gene: TRBJ2-1
CDR3nt: TGTGCCAGCAGCCCTTTTTTCGCGGGGGTAGAGACCCAGTACTTC; CDR3aa: CASSPFFAGVETQYF; d_gene: TRBD2; v_gene: TRBV11-2; abundance: NA; j_gene: TRBJ2-5
CDR3nt: TGTGCCAGCAGCGTAAATAGGGGTGAAGCTTTCTTT; CDR3aa: CASSVNRGEAFF; d_gene: NA; v_gene: TRBV9; abundance: few; j_gene: TRBJ1-1
CDR3nt: TGTGCCTGGAGTGTACAAGAGACCCAGTACTTC; CDR3aa: CAWSVQETQYF; d_gene: NA; v_gene: TRBV30; abundance: NA; j_gene: TRBJ2-5
CDR3nt: TGCGCCAGCAGAAGTGTGGGGGGCAGGTCACCCCTCCACTTT; CDR3aa: CASRSVGGRSPLHF; d_gene: NA; v_gene: TRBV4-1; abundance: few; j_gene: TRBJ1-6
CDR3nt: TGTGCCACCAGCCCCCGGGGAGAGACCCAGTACTTC; CDR3aa: CATSPRGETQYF; d_gene: NA; v_gene: TRBV15; abundance: NA; j_gene: TRBJ2-5
CDR3nt: TGTGCCAGCAGCTTAGACAGCCATCAGCCCCAGCATTTT; CDR3aa: CASSLDSHQPQHF; d_gene: NA; v_gene: TRBV7-9; abundance: NA; j_gene: TRBJ1-5
CDR3nt: TGCAGCGTTGTGCGTGGGAACACTGAAGCTTTCTTT; CDR3aa: CSVVRGNTEAFF; d_gene: NA; v_gene: TRBV29-1; abundance: once; j_gene: TRBJ1-1
CDR3nt: TGTGCCTGGAGTGTAAGACCTATGAACACTGAAGCTTTCTTT; CDR3aa: CAWSVRPMNTEAFF; d_gene: NA; v_gene: TRBV30; abundance: NA; j_gene: TRBJ1-1
CDR3nt: TGTGCCAGCAGTTACGGGGTCCGGACGGGTGAAAAACTGTTTTTT; CDR3aa: CASSYGVRTGEKLFF; d_gene: NA; v_gene: TRBV6-5; abundance: NA; j_gene: TRBJ1-4
CDR3nt: TGCGCCAGCAGCTTTCGTGGGGGCTCAGAAATCATGAACACTGAAGCTTTCTTT; CDR3aa: CASSFRGGSEIMNTEAFF; d_gene: NA; v_gene: TRBV5-1; abundance: NA; j_gene: TRBJ1-1
CDR3nt: TGTGCCAGCAGCTTGGCCGATTATGGCTACACCTTC; CDR3aa: CASSLADYGYTF; d_gene: NA; v_gene: TRBV7-9; abundance: NA; j_gene: TRBJ1-2
CDR3nt: TGTGCCAGCAGCTTAAGTAGCCGCACAGATACGCAGTATTTT; CDR3aa: CASSLSSRTDTQYF; d_gene: NA; v_gene: TRBV7-2; abundance: NA; j_gene: TRBJ2-3
CDR3nt: TGTGCCTGGAGTCCTCAAGGGGATAATGAAAAACTGTTTTTT; CDR3aa: CAWSPQGDNEKLFF; d_gene: NA; v_gene: TRBV30; abundance: few; j_gene: TRBJ1-4
CDR3nt: TGTGCCAGTAGTACCGGAGGAGATACGCAGTATTTT; CDR3aa: CASSTGGDTQYF; d_gene: NA; v_gene: TRBV19; abundance: few; j_gene: TRBJ2-3
CDR3nt: TGCAGCGTTCGCAGGGAAGCCTACAATGAGCAGTTCTTC; CDR3aa: CSVRREAYNEQFF; d_gene: NA; v_gene: TRBV29-1; abundance: NA; j_gene: TRBJ2-1
CDR3nt: TGTGCCTGGAGTCGGTCTTCGGGGAGAGAGCAGTACTTC; CDR3aa: CAWSRSSGREQYF; d_gene: NA; v_gene: TRBV30; abundance: few; j_gene: TRBJ2-7
CDR3nt: TGTGCCAGTAGGTCCAACGGGGGGGGCAATCAGCCCCAGCATTTT; CDR3aa: CASRSNGGGNQPQHF; d_gene: NA; v_gene: TRBV19; abundance: NA; j_gene: TRBJ1-5
CDR3nt: TGCGCCAGCAGCCTGTCGGGTCCGCATGAGCAGTTCTTC; CDR3aa: CASSLSGPHEQFF; d_gene: NA; v_gene: TRBV4-1; abundance: NA; j_gene: TRBJ2-1
CDR3nt: TGCAGCGTCCGATACATTCTGGGGCAGGGGGTATCTGAAGCTTTCTTT; CDR3aa: CSVRYILGQGVSEAFF; d_gene: TRBD1; v_gene: TRBV29-1; abundance: NA; j_gene: TRBJ1-1
CDR3nt: TGCAGCGTTGCCCTCGGACAGATCTATGGCTACACCTTC; CDR3aa: CSVALGQIYGYTF; d_gene: NA; v_gene: TRBV29-1; abundance: few; j_gene: TRBJ1-2
CDR3nt: TGTGCCAGCAGCTGGGCTAGCGGGGGGCGGGATACGCAGTATTTT; CDR3aa: CASSWASGGRDTQYF; d_gene: TRBD2; v_gene: TRBV7-2; abundance: few; j_gene: TRBJ2-3
CDR3nt: TGTGCCAGCAGAGGGGGCGTAGCGAAGCAGTACTTC; CDR3aa: CASRGGVAKQYF; d_gene: TRBD1; v_gene: TRBV6-8; abundance: NA; j_gene: TRBJ2-7
CDR3nt: TGTGCCAGCAGCTCCTTCGGGGGCGAGCAGTACTTC; CDR3aa: CASSSFGGEQYF; d_gene: NA; v_gene: TRBV7-2; abundance: NA; j_gene: TRBJ2-7
CDR3nt: TGTGCCTGGAGTGGCCGACAGGAAAGCTCTGGAAACACCATATATTTT; CDR3aa: CAWSGRQESSGNTIYF; d_gene: NA; v_gene: TRBV30; abundance: few; j_gene: TRBJ1-3
CDR3nt: TGTGCCAGCTCAAGTACCCAGGACACCGGGGAGCTGTTTTTT; CDR3aa: CASSSTQDTGELFF; d_gene: NA; v_gene: TRBV18; abundance: few; j_gene: TRBJ2-2
CDR3nt: TGTGCCAGCAGTGAATTGGGGGGCCACGAGCAGTACTTC; CDR3aa: CASSELGGHEQYF; d_gene: NA; v_gene: TRBV25-1; abundance: NA; j_gene: TRBJ2-7
CDR3nt: TGTGCCACCAGCAATCGAAGGACCCACGGGAATGAGCAGTTCTTC; CDR3aa: CATSNRRTHGNEQFF; d_gene: NA; v_gene: TRBV15; abundance: NA; j_gene: TRBJ2-1
CDR3nt: TGTGCCAGCACCCAAACAGGGTTCCACGAGCAGTACTTC; CDR3aa: CASTQTGFHEQYF; d_gene: NA; v_gene: TRBV6-5; abundance: once; j_gene: TRBJ2-7
CDR3nt: TGCAGCGGAGAGGCCACCGGGGAGCTGTTTTTT; CDR3aa: CSGEATGELFF; d_gene: NA; v_gene: TRBV29-1; abundance: few; j_gene: TRBJ2-2
CDR3nt: TGCGCCAGCAGCCAAAGGGGGAAAATGAACACTGAAGCTTTCTTT; CDR3aa: CASSQRGKMNTEAFF; d_gene: NA; v_gene: TRBV4-3; abundance: NA; j_gene: TRBJ1-1
CDR3nt: TGTGCCATCAGTGCAGACAGGAGATGGGAGTTCTTC; CDR3aa: CAISADRRWEFF; d_gene: NA; v_gene: TRBV10-3; abundance: NA; j_gene: TRBJ2-1
CDR3nt: TGCGCCAGCAGCCAAGATGGGGTCTGGAGCTCCTACAATGAGCAGTTCTTC; CDR3aa: CASSQDGVWSSYNEQFF; d_gene: NA; v_gene: TRBV4-1; abundance: few; j_gene: TRBJ2-1
CDR3nt: TGTGCCAGCAGCGCCACGGGGCTCTTGGTTGGAGAGACCCAGTACTTC; CDR3aa: CASSATGLLVGETQYF; d_gene: NA; v_gene: TRBV7-9; abundance: NA; j_gene: TRBJ2-5
CDR3nt: TGCGCCAGCAGCCATGGGGGCGTTGGGAACAGCGCAAAACTGTTTTTT; CDR3aa: CASSHGGVGNSAKLFF; d_gene: NA; v_gene: TRBV4-3; abundance: NA; j_gene: TRBJ1-4
CDR3nt: TGCGCCAGCAGCCAAGGTCCCCCCGCTAGCGGGGAGTACAATGAGCAGTTCTTC; CDR3aa: CASSQGPPASGEYNEQFF; d_gene: TRBD2; v_gene: TRBV4-1; abundance: NA; j_gene: TRBJ2-1
CDR3nt: TGTGCCAGCAGCGTAGATCTGGGAATTAATGGCTACACCTTC; CDR3aa: CASSVDLGINGYTF; d_gene: NA; v_gene: TRBV9; abundance: once; j_gene: TRBJ1-2
CDR3nt: TGTGCCAGCAGCCTCCAGGGAGAAGGCACTGAAGCTTTCTTT; CDR3aa: CASSLQGEGTEAFF; d_gene: NA; v_gene: TRBV7-9; abundance: few; j_gene: TRBJ1-1
CDR3nt: TGTGCCAGCAGCTTGGCCGACAGGGGGAGAAACTATGGCTACACCTTC; CDR3aa: CASSLADRGRNYGYTF; d_gene: TRBD1; v_gene: TRBV5-6; abundance: NA; j_gene: TRBJ1-2
CDR3nt: TGTGCCACCAGCCGGACAGGGATAAGCAATCAGCCCCAGCATTTT; CDR3aa: CATSRTGISNQPQHF; d_gene: TRBD1; v_gene: TRBV15; abundance: NA; j_gene: TRBJ1-5
CDR3nt: TGTGCCAGTGCTAGCGTCGATCGGGATACGCAGTATTTT; CDR3aa: CASASVDRDTQYF; d_gene: NA; v_gene: TRBV7-6; abundance: few; j_gene: TRBJ2-3
CDR3nt: TGCAGCGTCGACAGGGGAGGCACAGATACGCAGTATTTT; CDR3aa: CSVDRGGTDTQYF; d_gene: TRBD1; v_gene: TRBV29-1; abundance: few; j_gene: TRBJ2-3
CDR3nt: TGCAGCGTTCGGACAGCCCGGTCTAACTATGGCTACACCTTC; CDR3aa: CSVRTARSNYGYTF; d_gene: NA; v_gene: TRBV29-1; abundance: NA; j_gene: TRBJ1-2
CDR3nt: TGTGCCACCAGCAGACAGCGGGGGGGATCCTACGAGCAGTACTTC; CDR3aa: CATSRQRGGSYEQYF; d_gene: TRBD2; v_gene: TRBV15; abundance: NA; j_gene: TRBJ2-7
CDR3nt: TGTGCCTACATCTTCAGCTCTGGGGCCAACGTCCTGACTTTC; CDR3aa: CAYIFSSGANVLTF; d_gene: NA; v_gene: TRBV30; abundance: NA; j_gene: TRBJ2-6
CDR3nt: TGCGCCAGCAGCCAGCCCGGGCACACCGGGGAGCTGTTTTTT; CDR3aa: CASSQPGHTGELFF; d_gene: NA; v_gene: TRBV4-3; abundance: few; j_gene: TRBJ2-2
CDR3nt: TGTGCCATCAGTGAAAGTGTGGCGGGGGGAGAGACCCAGTACTTC; CDR3aa: CAISESVAGGETQYF; d_gene: TRBD2; v_gene: TRBV10-3; abundance: once; j_gene: TRBJ2-5
CDR3nt: TGCGCCAGCAGTCATCCCACTACTAGCGGGAGGGATAGCACCGGGGAGCTGTTTTTT; CDR3aa: CASSHPTTSGRDSTGELFF; d_gene: TRBD2; v_gene: TRBV23-1; abundance: NA; j_gene: TRBJ2-2
CDR3nt: TGTGCCTGGAGTGTCGGCGGGGAGCTGTTTTTT; CDR3aa: CAWSVGGELFF; d_gene: NA; v_gene: TRBV30; abundance: NA; j_gene: TRBJ2-2
CDR3nt: TGTGCCAGCAGCTTAGCCGTCGGTGGGCAGGGAGGCTACACCTTC; CDR3aa: CASSLAVGGQGGYTF; d_gene: NA; v_gene: TRBV7-8; abundance: NA; j_gene: TRBJ1-2
CDR3nt: TGTGCCAGCAGCTTGGGCCTTTGGAGCGGGGAGCTGTTTTTT; CDR3aa: CASSLGLWSGELFF; d_gene: NA; v_gene: TRBV7-2; abundance: NA; j_gene: TRBJ2-2
CDR3nt: TGTGCCAGCAGCTGGGTTATTGACTCTCCAGAGACCCAGTACTTC; CDR3aa: CASSWVIDSPETQYF; d_gene: NA; v_gene: TRBV7-9; abundance: NA; j_gene: TRBJ2-5
CDR3nt: TGCGCCAGCAGCCAAGATTACGGGGAGGATGGCTACACCTTC; CDR3aa: CASSQDYGEDGYTF; d_gene: NA; v_gene: TRBV4-3; abundance: NA; j_gene: TRBJ1-2